The 16 T cell receptor beta chains listed next were all sequenced from one sample in a study of shared clonotypes between healthy human individuals. Clones were read by immunoSEQ multiplex PCR, and TCRdb kept only the in-frame ones, dropping some. Of 190,000 or so clones in the sample, about 68% were seen once. Sequenced material: memory CD4+ T cells sorted from blood. Subset: CD45RA-negative fraction. These TCRs come from a man younger than 45 in good health.

This clone was detected a few times. CDR3 bases: TGTGCCAGCAGTTTTAGCGGCGGTACGTACTTC. Translation gives CASSFSGGTYF. J is TRBJ2-7 and V is TRBV28; weak D call: TRBD2 (6 bases). Germline V gene sequence: CDR1 MDHEN, CDR2 SYDVKM. This CDR3 has 11 residues. The ends were cut back, 3 bases at V and 12 bases at J, with 12 bases in the middle.

This chain joins TRBV14 and TRBJ2-1; 12 positions agree with TRBD1. V lost 5 bases, J lost 13 bases, and 9 bases stayed unmatched. The CDR3 sequence is 14 residues long. CDR1 SGHDN and CDR2 FVKESK come from the germline V gene. The CDR3 nucleotides are TGTGCCAGCAGCGCCGGGACAGGGGGCCGTAGACAGTTCTTC. Protein product: CASSAGTGGRRQFF.

The genes are TRBV7-9 and TRBJ2-1; 9 bases are a match to TRBD2. The J segment lost 3 bases and the V segment lost 3 bases, leaving 6 bases of the junction unmatched. There are 16 residues in the CDR3. Germline V CDR1 and CDR2: SEHNR, FQNEAQ (reference sequence). The CDR3 sequence: CASSFPTSGFYNEQFF. CDR3 DNA sequence: TGTGCCAGCAGCTTCCCGACTAGCGGATTCTACAATGAGCAGTTCTTC.

V usage is TRBV18 and J usage is TRBJ1-4; D call uncertain. Trimming pared 2 bases from V and 4 bases from J, leaving 5 bases between. Per germline, CDR1 KGHSH and CDR2 LQKENI. CDR3 length: 13 residues. The CDR3, as DNA: TGTGCCAGCTCACCATCAAGTAATGAAAAACTGTTTTTT. Encoded protein: CASSPSSNEKLFF. The whole variable domain, remainder taken from reference TRBV18 and TRBJ1-4, is NAGVMQNPRHLVRRRGQEARLRCSPMKGHSHVYWYRQLPEEGLKFMVYLQKENIIDESGMPKERFSAEFPKEGPSILRIQQVVRGDSAAYFCASSPSSNEKLFFGSGTQLSVL.

The chain uses TRBV7-9 and TRBJ2-2; 11 bases align to TRBD2. This CDR3 comprises 19 residues. CDR1 and CDR2 (germline): SEHNR, FQNEAQ (reference sequence). With 4 bases clipped from V and 0 bases from J, the junction kept 10 bases outside the gene matches. CDR3 coding DNA: TGTGCCAGCAGCTCCCACACTAGCGGGAGATTCCCGAACACCGGGGAGCTGTTTTTT. It yields the protein CASSSHTSGRFPNTGELFF.

V usage is TRBV6-1 and J usage is TRBJ2-3, with a tentative D call TRBD1 (6 bases). The V gene lost 11 bases and the J gene lost 0 bases, with 18 bases spanning the gap. Germline CDR1 MNHNS, CDR2 SASEGT. The CDR3 contains 15 residues. Written as DNA, the CDR3 is TGTGCCGGAAGGGGCAACAGGGCAAGCACAGATACGCAGTATTTT. Protein product: CAGRGNRASTDTQYF.

This chain links TRBV7-8 with TRBJ2-1; 7 bases are shared with TRBD2. After removal of 3 bases from V and 6 bases from J, the junction contained 2 bases not matched to a gene. This CDR3 contains 13 residues. Germline CDR1 is SGHVS and CDR2 is FQNEAQ. This CDR3 reads CASSFQRGNEQFF. The CDR3 DNA sequence: TGTGCCAGCAGCTTCCAGCGGGGCAATGAGCAGTTCTTC.

This rearrangement joins TRBV19 to TRBJ1-2, with D perhaps matching TRBD1 (6 bases). The CDR3 runs to 14 residues. Germline loops: CDR1 LNHDA, CDR2 SQIVND (reference sequence). V lost 7 bases and J lost 4, with 16 bases in between. The CDR3: CASIPRGGRYGYTF. For the CDR3, the DNA is TGTGCCAGTATCCCTCGGGGGGGCCGCTATGGCTACACCTTC.

The chain couples TRBV5-1 to TRBJ1-4; D is possibly TRBD1 (5 bases). The germline V gene encodes CDR1 SGHRS and CDR2 YFSETQ. V was trimmed by 5 bases and J by 5 bases, leaving 10 bases between them. This CDR3 comprises 13 residues. This CDR3 reads CASSSGGNEKLFF. In DNA form, the CDR3 reads TGCGCCAGCAGTTCCGGGGGGAATGAAAAACTGTTTTTT.

The chain uses TRBV29-1 and TRBJ2-1; 10 bases are shared with TRBD1. The J segment lost 8 bases and the V segment lost 6 bases, leaving 13 bases of the junction unmatched. The germline V gene encodes CDR1 SQVTM and CDR2 ANQGSEA. The CDR3 is made up of 15 amino acids. This chain's CDR3 is CSVTPGQGYLDEQFF. The CDR3 DNA follows: TGCAGCGTCACCCCGGGACAGGGGTATCTCGATGAGCAGTTCTTC.

To note about this clone: Other nucleotide sequences in the sample specify the same CDR3. The rearrangement links TRBV5-5 to TRBJ1-2; D ambiguous. V lost 5 bases and J 8 bases, leaving 13 bases between the germline ends. This CDR3 is built from 12 residues. Per the germline V gene, CDR1 is SGHKS and CDR2 is YYEKEE (reference sequence). DNA for the CDR3: TGTGCCAGCAGTCCGCTAGGTCGGGGCTACACCTTC. Translating it yields CASSPLGRGYTF.

V and J are TRBV27 and TRBJ1-2; no definite D call. The CDR3 is 14 residues long. Per the germline V gene, CDR1 is MNHEY and CDR2 is SMNVEV (reference sequence). V was cut by 5 bases and J by 2 bases, with 12 bases left in between. The DNA for the CDR3 is TGTGCCAGCAGTCCGAGACATCGAAACTATGGCTACACCTTC. This sequence encodes CASSPRHRNYGYTF.

This clone was seen a few times. The same CDR3 arises from other DNA sequences in this sample as well. The chain recombines TRBV5-4 with TRBJ2-2; the D is unclear. CDR1 and CDR2 (germline): SGHNT, YYREEE (reference sequence). V shed 0 bases and J shed 1 base, with 7 bases lying between them. The CDR3 is made up of 15 amino acids. The CDR3 sequence is CASSLGVRNTGELFF. CDR3 coding DNA: TGTGCCAGCAGCTTGGGGGTACGGAACACCGGGGAGCTGTTTTTT. The whole variable domain, remainder taken from reference TRBV5-4 and TRBJ2-2, is ETGVTQSPTHLIKTRGQQVTLRCSSQSGHNTVSWYQQALGQGPQFIFQYYREEENGRGNFPPRFSGLQFPNYSSELNVNALELDDSALYLCASSLGVRNTGELFFGEGSRLTVL.

The rearrangement joins TRBV11-2 to TRBJ2-5; the D is unclear. Trimming took off 5 bases at V and 2 bases at J, with 6 bases between the two ends. Germline CDR1 and CDR2: SGHAT and FQNNGV. This CDR3 spans 12 amino acids. As DNA, the CDR3 is TGTGCCAGCAGCCCGCCTCAAGAGACCCAGTACTTC. Translation: CASSPPQETQYF.

The chain is built from TRBV19 and TRBJ1-2; the D is unclear. Trimming removed 7 bases from V and 8 bases from J, with 14 bases in between. The germline CDR1 and CDR2 sequences are LNHDA and SQIVND (reference sequence). The CDR3 has 12 residues. The CDR3 DNA is TGTGCCAGTACTGCTACGAGAGGAGGCTACACCTTC. This codes for CASTATRGGYTF.

This rearrangement joins TRBV7-2 to TRBJ2-5; D not certain. Germline values: CDR1 SGHTA, CDR2 FQGNSA. V gave up 6 bases and J gave up 5 bases, with 13 bases separating them. The CDR3 loop spans 13 amino acids. This chain's CDR3 is CASSSLVPETQYF. The CDR3 DNA sequence: TGTGCCAGCAGTTCACTCGTCCCCGAGACCCAGTACTTC.